This T cell receptor (beta chain) came from a study of cytomegalovirus exposure and HLA in healthy donors. Looking at the study overall: Drawn from HLA-typed donors, tens of millions of unique TCRs were held in an early data release. General study points: Per published reports, the classifier diagnosed cytomegalovirus status with high specificity and sensitivity. A later analysis showed TCR association rates differing by HLA locus, peaking at DRB1 and lowest at HLA-C.

For this clone: Its antigen is unknown.

The CDR3 length is 14 residues. Germline CDR1 reads LNHDA; CDR2 reads SQIVND (reference sequence). V gave up 11 bases and J gave up 7 bases; unmatched junction bases: 12. Both 60 Vbeta primers and 13 Jbeta primers went into the PCR. The repertoire was sequenced with immunoSEQ multiplex PCR; TCRdb's copy has only in-frame clones and lacks some. The repertoire shows around 100,000 clones; the top ten hold roughly 3.5%. Sequenced: PBMCs. The source is a man younger than 45 in good health and CMV-seronegative. The J gene is TRBJ1-5, the V gene TRBV19; 9 nucleotides agree with TRBD1. CDR3 DNA sequence: TGTGCCGCGGGGGACAGGGCTTCCAGGCAGCCCCAGCATTTT. It yields the protein CAAGDRASRQPQHF.